Shown below are 11 T cell receptor beta chains from a single sample sequenced in a study of blood T cell repertoires in COVID-19. Using immunoSEQ multiplex PCR, the repertoire was profiled, and TCRdb retains in-frame clones only, with some absent. The table shows fewer than 350,000 clones, with 70% to 90% occurring only once. The material sequenced was peripheral blood. Receptors were obtained from a woman aged 30 to 39 who had recovered from COVID-19.

The chain joins TRBV24-1 to TRBJ2-7, with a possible D match to TRBD1 (5 bases). V was trimmed by 3 bases and J by 2 bases, leaving 13 bases between them. CDR3 length: 15 amino acids. CDR1 and CDR2 (germline): KGHDR, SFDVKD. The CDR3 region is CATSDGRVYPYEQYF. The CDR3 coding sequence is TGTGCCACCAGTGATGGCAGGGTTTACCCCTACGAGCAGTACTTC.

This chain links TRBV19 with TRBJ1-1; TRBD1 is a possible D gene (5 bases). The CDR3 totals 14 residues. Trimming shortened V by 5 bases and J by 1 base, and 11 bases separated the two germline ends. The germline V gene encodes CDR1 LNHDA and CDR2 SQIVND (reference sequence). The CDR3 loop is CASSFPTENTEAFF. The CDR3, as DNA: TGTGCCAGTAGTTTCCCGACAGAGAACACTGAAGCTTTCTTT.

The chain employs TRBV5-4 and TRBJ2-7; 7 bases map to TRBD1. Germline CDR1 is SGHNT and CDR2 is YYREEE (reference sequence). J lost 5 bases, V lost 0 bases, and 5 bases had no gene match. The CDR3 loop spans 14 amino acids. The CDR3 sequence is CASSLADRANEQYF. CDR3 DNA sequence: TGTGCCAGCAGCTTGGCCGACAGGGCGAACGAGCAGTACTTC.

The chain recombines TRBV2 with TRBJ2-1; D is unresolved. The CDR3 loop spans 12 amino acids. Germline loops: CDR1 SNHLY, CDR2 FYNNEI. The ends were cut back, 6 bases at V and 8 bases at J, with 11 bases in the middle. The CDR3 reads CASRGVWHEQFF. The CDR3 coding sequence is TGTGCCAGCAGGGGCGTCTGGCATGAGCAGTTCTTC. The variable domain in full, with the rest retrieved from reference TRBV2 and TRBJ2-1, is EPEVTQTPSHQVTQMGQEVILRCVPISNHLYFYWYRQILGQKVEFLVSFYNNEISEKSEIFDDQFSVERPDGSNFTLKIRSTKLEDSAMYFCASRGVWHEQFFGPGTRLTVL.

This clone came up once. The chain has TRBV6-6 and TRBJ1-2; D call uncertain. Germline lookup yields CDR1 MNHNY and CDR2 SVGAGI (reference sequence). The CDR3 loop spans 13 amino acids. V lost 9 bases to trimming and J lost 0 bases, with 11 bases between them. The CDR3 region is CASRTGANYGYTF. CDR3 in DNA: TGTGCCAGTCGCACGGGAGCTAACTATGGCTACACCTTC.

The chain uses TRBV29-1 and TRBJ2-1, with 9 bases identical to TRBD2. The ends lost 6 bases at V and 6 bases at J; junction bases unmatched: 9. This CDR3 comprises 14 residues. CDR1 and CDR2 (germline): SQVTM, ANQGSEA. As DNA, the CDR3 is TGCAGCGTCACTAGCGGGCGGAGACCCAATGAGCAGTTCTTC. Its protein is CSVTSGRRPNEQFF.

The chain joins TRBV28 to TRBJ2-1; D unclear. Germline assignment: CDR1 MDHEN and CDR2 SYDVKM. The CDR3 sequence is 14 residues long. Trimming left V 6 bases short and J 1 base short, with 10 bases between. CDR3 amino acids: CASRLVGSYNEQFF. CDR3 sequence (DNA): TGTGCCAGCAGGCTCGTCGGTTCCTACAATGAGCAGTTCTTC.

V is TRBV7-9 and J is TRBJ2-1; tentative D call: TRBD2 (5 bases). Germline-derived CDR1 and CDR2 are SEHNR and FQNEAQ (reference sequence). The CDR3 is 16 residues long. Trimming removed 1 base from V and 5 bases from J, with 15 bases in between. Here the CDR3 DNA reads TGTGCCAGCAGCTTAGGGGAGAGACTTTTAAACAATGAGCAGTTCTTC. This sequence encodes CASSLGERLLNNEQFF.

This clone was counted a single time. This chain connects TRBV28 to TRBJ2-7; D possibly corresponds to TRBD2 (5 bases). V was shortened by 7 bases and J by 5 bases, with 12 bases between the two germline ends. The CDR3 length is 12 residues. The germline V gene encodes CDR1 MDHEN and CDR2 SYDVKM. The chain's CDR3 is CASNAGPHEQYF. The DNA for the CDR3 is TGTGCCAGCAATGCGGGCCCCCACGAGCAGTACTTC.

V is TRBV5-1 and J is TRBJ2-7, with D possibly being TRBD2 (6 bases). The CDR3 is made up of 15 amino acids. The V gene lost 4 bases and the J gene lost 1 base, with 15 bases spanning the gap. Germline V CDR1 and CDR2: SGHRS, YFSETQ. Here the CDR3 reads CASSAGTAISYEQYF. In DNA form, the CDR3 reads TGCGCCAGCAGCGCCGGGACTGCTATATCCTACGAGCAGTACTTC.

This clone was counted only a few times. V usage is TRBV5-1 and J usage is TRBJ2-7; D not resolved. The ends were cut back, 0 bases at V and 3 bases at J, with 4 bases in the middle. CDR1 and CDR2 from the germline V gene are SGHRS and YFSETQ. The CDR3 is 12 residues long. The CDR3 spells CASSLDFYEQYF. CDR3 coding DNA: TGCGCCAGCAGCTTGGACTTCTACGAGCAGTACTTC.